A selection of T cell receptor beta chains follows, all from one sample in a study of beta chain features in type 1 diabetes. Repertoires were generated with immunoSEQ multiplex PCR, while TCRdb's copy carries only in-frame clones and drops some. Of fewer than 350,000 clones in the sample, about 7.8% were seen once. The sequenced sample was central memory CD4+ T cells from blood. All receptors come from a woman younger than 35 in good health. Both conserved end residues are part of each CDR3. Fields, in order: clone size, D gene, J gene, V gene, CDR3 DNA, CDR3 protein. A D gene is named only where the DNA matches it firmly. The size of a clone is reported for some rows only, either as once, few or many, or as a class for expanded clones.

few NA TRBJ2-7 TRBV7-9 TGTGCCAGCAGAATCTCCGGGCCAGCCTACTACGAGCAGTACTTC CASRISGPAYYEQYF
NA NA TRBJ1-1 TRBV6-1 TGTGCCAGCTCCCGGACATTGAACACTGAAGCTTTCTTT CASSRTLNTEAFF
few TRBD1 TRBJ1-1 TRBV7-2 TGTGCCAGCAGCCTACTTACGACAGGGTCGAACACTGAAGCTTTCTTT CASSLLTTGSNTEAFF
few NA TRBJ2-5 TRBV19 TGTGCCAGTAGTATGGGGACCCAGATGGGAGAGACCCAGTACTTC CASSMGTQMGETQYF
few NA TRBJ2-5 TRBV7-9 TGTGCCAGCAGCTTATTGTCCGGGGGTCAAGAGACCCAGTACTTC CASSLLSGGQETQYF
few NA TRBJ2-5 TRBV14 TGTGCCAGCAGCCTCCGGGACCGACGATCTCAAGAGACCCAGTACTTC CASSLRDRRSQETQYF
few TRBD2 TRBJ2-1 TRBV7-8 TGTGCCAGCAGCTTACCGATGCGACTAGCGGTGCACAATGAGCAGTTCTTC CASSLPMRLAVHNEQFF
NA TRBD1 TRBJ2-7 TRBV5-1 TGCGCCAGCAGCCCCGGACAGGCGTACTACGAGCAGTACTTC CASSPGQAYYEQYF
NA NA TRBJ1-2 TRBV7-2 TGTGCCAGCAGCCCGGGGCGTCAGGGCGGCTACACCTTC CASSPGRQGGYTF
many NA TRBJ2-1 TRBV19 TGTGCCAGTAAGCTACTGGGCTACAATGAGCAGTTCTTC CASKLLGYNEQFF
NA TRBD1 TRBJ2-5 TRBV29-1 TGCAGCGTTGAAGGCGGACAGGGGATACGAGAGACCCAGTACTTC CSVEGGQGIRETQYF
few TRBD1 TRBJ2-5 TRBV7-2 TGTGCCAGCAGCTTAGGGGACAGGAGCCAAGAGACCCAGTACTTC CASSLGDRSQETQYF
few NA TRBJ2-5 TRBV6-1 TGTGCCAGCAGTAAATCACAGGTCCAAGAGACCCAGTACTTC CASSKSQVQETQYF
few TRBD2 TRBJ2-3 TRBV5-6 TGTGCCAGCAGCGCTCGACTAGCGGGGAGGGATACGCAGTATTTT CASSARLAGRDTQYF
many NA TRBJ1-1 TRBV2 TGTGCCAGCAGTGTGGCAGGGTATGGGAACACTGAAGCTTTCTTT CASSVAGYGNTEAFF
few NA TRBJ2-1 TRBV18 TGTGCCAGCTCACTACTTCCCTTATCAGACAGCTCCTACAATGAGCAGTTCTTC CASSLLPLSDSSYNEQFF
few NA TRBJ2-3 TRBV18 TGTGCCAGCTCACCCAGAGGTTCTAGCACAGATACGCAGTATTTT CASSPRGSSTDTQYF
NA NA TRBJ1-1 TRBV6-1 TGTGCCAGCAGGTGGGCGAGGGAAGCTTTCTTT CASRWAREAFF
few NA TRBJ1-3 TRBV14 TGTGCCAGCAGCCAAATGGGAAACACCATATATTTT CASSQMGNTIYF
NA NA TRBJ2-5 TRBV7-2 TGTGCCAGCAGCTCGGGTGGGAAAGAGACCCAGTACTTC CASSSGGKETQYF
few NA TRBJ2-1 TRBV18 TGTGCCAGCTCACCCCAAAATGAGCAGTTCTTC CASSPQNEQFF
many NA TRBJ1-6 TRBV2 TGTGCCAGCGCAAACAGGGTGGATAATTCACCCCTCCACTTT CASANRVDNSPLHF
many TRBD2 TRBJ2-3 TRBV7-2 TGTGCCAGCAGCTCCGATATAGCGGGGGGGCCCACAGATACGCAGTATTTT CASSSDIAGGPTDTQYF
few TRBD1 TRBJ2-5 TRBV7-9 TGTGCCAGCAGCCAAGGGGACAGGGGGCATCAAGAGACCCAGTACTTC CASSQGDRGHQETQYF